A selection of T cell receptor beta chains follows, all from one sample in a study of blood T cells in healthy people across ages. Via MiXCR, TCRdb re-called the 5' RACE reads, giving one row per CDR3 protein. Of some 900,000 distinct CDR3 sequences detected, approximately 49% appear once; the ten largest clones hold over 10%. Sequenced sample: blood. These receptors were obtained from a man aged 30 to 45 in good health. The CDR3 runs from the conserved cysteine through the conserved F or W. Each record gives: clone size, J gene, V gene, D gene, CDR3 DNA, CDR3 protein. The D gene is left open where the match is weak. Clone size is stated in some rows and not others, as once, few, many or a class when expanded.

clone_size: .; j_call: TRBJ1-2; v_call: TRBV6-1; d_call: .; cdr3_nt: TGTGCCAGCAGTGTTTTTAGGACATCAGCTTTCTATGGCTACACCTTC; cdr3_aa: CASSVFRTSAFYGYTF
clone_size: .; j_call: TRBJ2-3; v_call: TRBV6-5; d_call: TRBD2; cdr3_nt: TGTGCCAGCAGTTATTCGAGCGGGGTCTCCACAGATACGCAGTATTTT; cdr3_aa: CASSYSSGVSTDTQYF
clone_size: .; j_call: TRBJ2-3; v_call: TRBV12-3/TRBV12-4; d_call: .; cdr3_nt: TGTGCCAGCAGTTTGAGCGGCTTCGCAGATACGCAGTATTTT; cdr3_aa: CASSLSGFADTQYF
clone_size: .; j_call: TRBJ1-5; v_call: TRBV20-1; d_call: .; cdr3_nt: TGCAGTGCCTTAGACCCAGGGTCAAGCAATCAGTCCCAGCATTTT; cdr3_aa: CSALDPGSSNQSQHF
clone_size: .; j_call: TRBJ2-1; v_call: TRBV4-1; d_call: .; cdr3_nt: TGCGCCAGCAGCCCCCAACCGTCCGGCAATGAGCAGTTCTTC; cdr3_aa: CASSPQPSGNEQFF
clone_size: .; j_call: TRBJ2-5; v_call: TRBV5-1; d_call: .; cdr3_nt: TGCGCCAGCAGCCCCCAGATGTGGAGGGAGACCCAGTACTTC; cdr3_aa: CASSPQMWRETQYF
clone_size: .; j_call: TRBJ2-1; v_call: TRBV7-2; d_call: .; cdr3_nt: TGTGCCAGCAGCTTCCACCATGGCGATGAGCAGTTCTTC; cdr3_aa: CASSFHHGDEQFF
clone_size: few; j_call: TRBJ2-7; v_call: TRBV11-3; d_call: .; cdr3_nt: TGTGCCAGCAGCTTAGATCAGGCGGATTCCTACGAGCAGTACTTC; cdr3_aa: CASSLDQADSYEQYF
clone_size: .; j_call: TRBJ1-2; v_call: TRBV7-2; d_call: .; cdr3_nt: TGTGCCAGCAGCCCCACACCGGGAGTTCGAAATGGCTACACCTTC; cdr3_aa: CASSPTPGVRNGYTF
clone_size: .; j_call: TRBJ2-7; v_call: TRBV7-2; d_call: TRBD1; cdr3_nt: TGTGCCAGCAGCTCGCCGGGACAGGCCAGCTCCTACGAGCAGTACTTC; cdr3_aa: CASSSPGQASSYEQYF
clone_size: .; j_call: TRBJ2-1; v_call: TRBV20-1; d_call: .; cdr3_nt: TGCAGTGCAACCCCCCCCTTCGGGGCGAGCTCCTACAATGAGCAGTTCTTC; cdr3_aa: CSATPPFGASSYNEQFF
clone_size: .; j_call: TRBJ2-5; v_call: TRBV11-1; d_call: TRBD1; cdr3_nt: TGTGCCAGCCGAGACAGGGAGATAGAGACCCAGTACTTC; cdr3_aa: CASRDREIETQYF
clone_size: once; j_call: TRBJ1-1; v_call: TRBV3-1; d_call: .; cdr3_nt: TGTGCCAGCAGCCAAGCCGGGTCCACCCCCGCTTTCTTT; cdr3_aa: CASSQAGSTPAFF
clone_size: .; j_call: TRBJ2-1; v_call: TRBV20-1; d_call: .; cdr3_nt: TGCAGTGCTAGAGGCGGGGCACACCACTACAATGAGCAGTTCTTC; cdr3_aa: CSARGGAHHYNEQFF
clone_size: .; j_call: TRBJ2-3; v_call: TRBV20-1; d_call: TRBD2; cdr3_nt: TGCAGTGCCCGAACCGGGACTGGCGGGGGGGAGACAGATACGCAGTATTTT; cdr3_aa: CSARTGTGGGETDTQYF
clone_size: .; j_call: TRBJ1-5; v_call: TRBV20-1; d_call: TRBD1; cdr3_nt: TGCAGTGCTAGAGCGGGACAGCCCAATCAGCCCCAGCATTTT; cdr3_aa: CSARAGQPNQPQHF